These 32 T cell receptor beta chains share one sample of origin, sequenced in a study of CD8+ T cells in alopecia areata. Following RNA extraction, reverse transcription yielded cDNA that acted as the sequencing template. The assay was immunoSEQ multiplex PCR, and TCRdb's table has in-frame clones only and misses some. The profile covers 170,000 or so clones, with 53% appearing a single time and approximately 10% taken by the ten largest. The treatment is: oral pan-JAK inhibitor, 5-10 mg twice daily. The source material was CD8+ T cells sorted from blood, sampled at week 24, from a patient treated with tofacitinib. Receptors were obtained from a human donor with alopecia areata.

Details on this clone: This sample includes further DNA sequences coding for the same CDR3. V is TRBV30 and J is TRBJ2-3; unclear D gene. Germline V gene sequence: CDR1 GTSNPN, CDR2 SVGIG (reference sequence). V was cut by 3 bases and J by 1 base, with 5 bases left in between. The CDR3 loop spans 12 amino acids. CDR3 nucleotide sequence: TGTGCCTGGAGCCGTGGCACAGATACGCAGTATTTT. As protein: CAWSRGTDTQYF.

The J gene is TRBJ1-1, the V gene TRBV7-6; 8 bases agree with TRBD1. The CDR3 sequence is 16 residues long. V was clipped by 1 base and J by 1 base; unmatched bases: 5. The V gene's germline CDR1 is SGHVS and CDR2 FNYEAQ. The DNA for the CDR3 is TGTGCCAGCAGCTTAGAGCGGACAGGGCAGAACACTGAAGCTTTCTTT. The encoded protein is CASSLERTGQNTEAFF.

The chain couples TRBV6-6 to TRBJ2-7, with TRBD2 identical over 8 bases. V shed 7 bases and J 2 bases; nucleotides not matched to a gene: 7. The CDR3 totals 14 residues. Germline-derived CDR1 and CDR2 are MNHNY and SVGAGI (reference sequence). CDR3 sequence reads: CASMDGTSAYEQYF. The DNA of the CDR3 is TGTGCCAGCATGGACGGGACTAGTGCCTACGAGCAGTACTTC.

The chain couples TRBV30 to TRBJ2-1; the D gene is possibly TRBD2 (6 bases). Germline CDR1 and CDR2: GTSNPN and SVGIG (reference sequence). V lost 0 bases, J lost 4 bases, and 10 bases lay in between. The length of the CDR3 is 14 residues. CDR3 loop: CAWSVHSGYNEQFF. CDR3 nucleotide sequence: TGTGCCTGGAGTGTACATAGCGGTTACAATGAGCAGTTCTTC.

The CDR3 loop is CSVVQAGATGELFF. The CDR3 nucleotides read TGCAGCGTTGTTCAAGCGGGGGCCACCGGGGAGCTGTTTTTT. The chain is built from TRBV29-1 and TRBJ2-2, with TRBD2 matching 8 bases. Germline lookup yields CDR1 SQVTM and CDR2 ANQGSEA. The CDR3 is made up of 14 amino acids. After removal of 4 bases from V and 4 bases from J, the junction contained 5 bases not matched to a gene.

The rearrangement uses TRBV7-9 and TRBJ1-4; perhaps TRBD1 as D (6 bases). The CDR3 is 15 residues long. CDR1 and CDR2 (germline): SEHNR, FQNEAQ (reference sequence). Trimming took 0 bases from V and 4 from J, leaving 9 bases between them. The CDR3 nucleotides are TGTGCCAGCAGCTTAGCGGACAGAAATAATGAAAAACTGTTTTTT. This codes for CASSLADRNNEKLFF.

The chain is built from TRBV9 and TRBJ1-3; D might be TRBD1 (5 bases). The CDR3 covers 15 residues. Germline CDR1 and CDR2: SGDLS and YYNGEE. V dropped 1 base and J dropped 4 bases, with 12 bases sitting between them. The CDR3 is CASSVRGNSGNTIYF. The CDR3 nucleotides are TGTGCCAGCAGCGTAAGGGGAAATTCCGGAAACACCATATATTTT. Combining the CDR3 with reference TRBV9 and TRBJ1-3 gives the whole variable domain DSGVTQTPKHLITATGQRVTLRCSPRSGDLSVYWYQQSLDQGLQFLIQYYNGEERAKGNILERFSAQQFPDLHSELNLSSLELGDSALYFCASSVRGNSGNTIYFGEGSWLTVV.

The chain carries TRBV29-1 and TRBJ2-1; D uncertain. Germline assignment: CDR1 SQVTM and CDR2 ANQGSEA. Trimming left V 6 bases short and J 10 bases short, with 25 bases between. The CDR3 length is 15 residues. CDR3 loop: CSVTTGPSANWEQFF. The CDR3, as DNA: TGCAGCGTCACCACGGGTCCATCCGCCAATTGGGAGCAGTTCTTC.

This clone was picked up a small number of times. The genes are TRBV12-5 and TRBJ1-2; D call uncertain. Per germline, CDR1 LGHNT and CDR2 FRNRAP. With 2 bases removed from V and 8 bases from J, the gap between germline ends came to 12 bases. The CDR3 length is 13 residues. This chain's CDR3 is CASGLKGSLGYTF. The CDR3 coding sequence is TGTGCTAGTGGTTTGAAGGGATCGTTGGGCTACACCTTC.

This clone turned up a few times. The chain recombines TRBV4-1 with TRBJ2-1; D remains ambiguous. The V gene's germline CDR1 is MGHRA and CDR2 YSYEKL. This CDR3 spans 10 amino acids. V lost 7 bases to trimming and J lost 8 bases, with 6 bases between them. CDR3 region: CASIRDEQFF. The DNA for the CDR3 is TGCGCCAGCATTCGGGATGAGCAGTTCTTC.

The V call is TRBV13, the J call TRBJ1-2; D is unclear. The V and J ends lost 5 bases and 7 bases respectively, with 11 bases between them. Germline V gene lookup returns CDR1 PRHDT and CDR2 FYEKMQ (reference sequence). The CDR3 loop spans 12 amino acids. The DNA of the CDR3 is TGTGCCAGCAGCGTTCCCGGCGGTGGCTACACCTTC. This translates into CASSVPGGGYTF.

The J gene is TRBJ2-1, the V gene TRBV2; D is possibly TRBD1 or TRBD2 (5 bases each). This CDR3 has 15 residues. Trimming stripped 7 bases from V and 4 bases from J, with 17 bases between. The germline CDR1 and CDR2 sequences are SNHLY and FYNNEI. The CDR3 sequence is CASNHRDGEYNEQFF. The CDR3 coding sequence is TGTGCCAGCAACCACCGGGACGGGGAGTACAATGAGCAGTTCTTC.

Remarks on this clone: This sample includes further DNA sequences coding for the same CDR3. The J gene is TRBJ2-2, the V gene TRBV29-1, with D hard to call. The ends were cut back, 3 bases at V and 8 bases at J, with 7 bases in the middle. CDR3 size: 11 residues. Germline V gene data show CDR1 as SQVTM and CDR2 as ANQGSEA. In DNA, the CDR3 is TGCAGCGTTGAGGGTTCAGGGGAGCTGTTTTTT. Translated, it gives CSVEGSGELFF.

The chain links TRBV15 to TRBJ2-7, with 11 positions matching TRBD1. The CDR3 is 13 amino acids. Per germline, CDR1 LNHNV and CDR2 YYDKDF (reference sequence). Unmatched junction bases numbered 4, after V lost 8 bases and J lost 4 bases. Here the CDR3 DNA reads TGTGCCACCCAATGGGACAGGGGGTACGAGCAGTACTTC. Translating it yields CATQWDRGYEQYF.

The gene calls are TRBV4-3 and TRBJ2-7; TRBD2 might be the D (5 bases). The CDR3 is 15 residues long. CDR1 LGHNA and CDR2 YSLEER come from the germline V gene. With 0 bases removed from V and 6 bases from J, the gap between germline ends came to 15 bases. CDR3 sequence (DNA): TGCGCCAGCAGCCAAGAAGCGGAGGTTGTGGGCGAGCAGTACTTC. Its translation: CASSQEAEVVGEQYF.

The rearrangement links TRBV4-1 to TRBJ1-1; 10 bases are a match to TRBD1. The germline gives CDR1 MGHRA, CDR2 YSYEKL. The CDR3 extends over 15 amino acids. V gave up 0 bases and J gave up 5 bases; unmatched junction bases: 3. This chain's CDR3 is CASSQDGDRGTEAFF. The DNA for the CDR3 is TGCGCCAGCAGCCAAGATGGGGACAGGGGAACTGAAGCTTTCTTT.

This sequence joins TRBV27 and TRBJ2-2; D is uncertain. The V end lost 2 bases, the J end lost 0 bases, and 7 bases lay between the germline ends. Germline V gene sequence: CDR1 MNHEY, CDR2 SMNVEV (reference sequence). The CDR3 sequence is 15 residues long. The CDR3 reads CASSLRKTNTGELFF. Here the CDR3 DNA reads TGTGCCAGCAGTTTAAGAAAGACGAACACCGGGGAGCTGTTTTTT.

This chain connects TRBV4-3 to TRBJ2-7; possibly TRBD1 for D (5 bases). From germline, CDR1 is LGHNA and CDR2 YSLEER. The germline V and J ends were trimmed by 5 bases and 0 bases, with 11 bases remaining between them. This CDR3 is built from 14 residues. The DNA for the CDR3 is TGCGCCAGCAGCTTGACAGATACCTCCTACGAGCAGTACTTC. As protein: CASSLTDTSYEQYF.

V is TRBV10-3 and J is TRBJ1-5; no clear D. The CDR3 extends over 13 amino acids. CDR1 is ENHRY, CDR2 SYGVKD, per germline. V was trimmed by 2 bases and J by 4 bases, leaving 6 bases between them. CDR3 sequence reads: CAISEADNQPQHF. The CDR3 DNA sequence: TGTGCCATCAGTGAGGCAGATAATCAGCCCCAGCATTTT.

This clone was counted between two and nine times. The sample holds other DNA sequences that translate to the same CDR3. CDR3 DNA: TGTGCCTGGAGCTCTGGGGCCAACGTCCTGACTTTC. Translation: CAWSSGANVLTF. The chain has TRBV30 and TRBJ2-6; D gene unclear. Trimming removed 3 bases from V and 0 bases from J, with 0 bases in between. The V gene's germline CDR1 is GTSNPN and CDR2 SVGIG (reference sequence). The length of the CDR3 is 12 residues.

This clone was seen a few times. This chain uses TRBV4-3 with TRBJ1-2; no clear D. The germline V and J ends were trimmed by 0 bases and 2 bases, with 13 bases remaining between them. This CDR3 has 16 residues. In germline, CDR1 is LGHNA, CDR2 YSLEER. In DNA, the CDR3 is TGCGCCAGCAGCCAAGATAGGTCCGCGGGCAACTATGGCTACACCTTC. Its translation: CASSQDRSAGNYGYTF.

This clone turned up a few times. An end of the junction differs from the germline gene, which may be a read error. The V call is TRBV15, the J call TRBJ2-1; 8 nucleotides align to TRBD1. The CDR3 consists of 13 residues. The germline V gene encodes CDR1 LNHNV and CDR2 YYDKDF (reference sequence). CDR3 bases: TGTGCCACCAGCTCAAGGACCCGGGACAGGTCCGTCTTC. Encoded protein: CATSSRTRDRSVF.

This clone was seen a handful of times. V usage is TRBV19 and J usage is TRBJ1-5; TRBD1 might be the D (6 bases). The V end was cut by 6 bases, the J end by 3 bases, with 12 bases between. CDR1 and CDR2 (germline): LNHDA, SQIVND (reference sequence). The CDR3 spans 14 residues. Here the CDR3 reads CASRHEGVNQPQHF. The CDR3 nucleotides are TGTGCCAGTAGACACGAGGGGGTCAATCAGCCCCAGCATTTT.

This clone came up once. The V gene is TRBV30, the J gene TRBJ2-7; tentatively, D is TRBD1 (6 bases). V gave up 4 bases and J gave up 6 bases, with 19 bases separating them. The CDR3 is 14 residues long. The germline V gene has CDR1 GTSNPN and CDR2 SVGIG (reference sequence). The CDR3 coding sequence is TGTGCCTGGAACCATGGACAGAGCGGATTCGAGCAGTACTTC. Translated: CAWNHGQSGFEQYF.

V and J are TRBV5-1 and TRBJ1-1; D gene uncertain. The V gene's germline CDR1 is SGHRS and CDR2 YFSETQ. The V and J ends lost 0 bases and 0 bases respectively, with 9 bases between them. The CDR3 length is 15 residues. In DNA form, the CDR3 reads TGCGCCAGCAGCTTGGTTGCAGGAATGAACACTGAAGCTTTCTTT. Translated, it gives CASSLVAGMNTEAFF.

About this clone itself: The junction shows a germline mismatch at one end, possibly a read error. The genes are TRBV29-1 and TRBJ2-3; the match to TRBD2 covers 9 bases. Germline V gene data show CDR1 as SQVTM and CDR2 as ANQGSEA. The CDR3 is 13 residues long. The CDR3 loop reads CSGLGTSKDTQYF. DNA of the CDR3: TGCAGCGGTTTGGGGACTAGCAAAGATACGCAGTATTTT.

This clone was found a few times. CDR3 coding DNA: TGTGCCAGCAGCCCGCTAGGCAGCAGTAATTCACCCCTCCACTTT. It is translated as CASSPLGSSNSPLHF. V usage is TRBV7-9 and J usage is TRBJ1-6; D is undetermined. The CDR3 is 15 residues long. V was clipped by 5 bases and J by 6 bases, with 14 bases between them. Germline assignment: CDR1 SEHNR and CDR2 FQNEAQ (reference sequence). The full variable domain, rest sourced from reference TRBV7-9 and TRBJ1-6, is DTGVSQNPRHKITKRGQNVTFRCDPISEHNRLYWYRQTLGQGPEFLTYFQNEAQLEKSRLLSDRFSAERPKGSFSTLEIQRTEQGDSAMYLCASSPLGSSNSPLHFGNGTRLTVT.

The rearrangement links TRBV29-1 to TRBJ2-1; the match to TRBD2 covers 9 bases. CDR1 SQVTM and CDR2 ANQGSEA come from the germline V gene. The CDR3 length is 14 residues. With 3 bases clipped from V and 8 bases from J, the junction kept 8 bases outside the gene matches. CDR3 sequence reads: CSVEGRGGLDEQFF. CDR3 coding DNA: TGCAGCGTTGAGGGGCGGGGGGGCTTGGATGAGCAGTTCTTC.

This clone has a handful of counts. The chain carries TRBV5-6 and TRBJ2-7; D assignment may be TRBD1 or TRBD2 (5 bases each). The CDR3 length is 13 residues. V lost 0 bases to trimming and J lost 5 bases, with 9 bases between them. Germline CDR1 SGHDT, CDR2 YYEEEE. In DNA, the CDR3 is TGTGCCAGCAGCTTGGACGGGGCCAACGAGCAGTACTTC. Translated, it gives CASSLDGANEQYF. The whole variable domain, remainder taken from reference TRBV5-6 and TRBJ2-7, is DAGVTQSPTHLIKTRGQQVTLRCSPKSGHDTVSWYQQALGQGPQFIFQYYEEEERQRGNFPDRFSGHQFPNYSSELNVNALLLGDSALYLCASSLDGANEQYFGPGTRLTVT.

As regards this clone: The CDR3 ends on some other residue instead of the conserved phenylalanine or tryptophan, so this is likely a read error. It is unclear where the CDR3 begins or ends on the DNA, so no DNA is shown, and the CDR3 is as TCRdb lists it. The CDR3 protein is CASSMEDKDPFD. The chain links TRBV19 to TRBJ1-1. Germline lookup yields CDR1 LNHDA and CDR2 SQIVND (reference sequence). The CDR3 is 12 residues long, ends included.

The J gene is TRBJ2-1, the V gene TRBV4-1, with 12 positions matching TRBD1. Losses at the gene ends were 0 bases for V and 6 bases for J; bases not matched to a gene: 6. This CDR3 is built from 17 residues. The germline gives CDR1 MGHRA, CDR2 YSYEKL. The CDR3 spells CASSQDPGQGAANEQFF. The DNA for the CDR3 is TGCGCCAGCAGCCAAGACCCGGGACAGGGGGCTGCCAATGAGCAGTTCTTC.

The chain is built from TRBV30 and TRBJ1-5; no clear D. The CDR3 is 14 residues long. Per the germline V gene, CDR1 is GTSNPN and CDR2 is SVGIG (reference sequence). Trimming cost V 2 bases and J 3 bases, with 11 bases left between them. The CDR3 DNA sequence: TGTGCCTGGAGTTCCAAGGGTTACAATCAGCCCCAGCATTTT. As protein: CAWSSKGYNQPQHF.